The clone carrying this T cell receptor (beta chain) was seen a handful of times. Its specificity is unknown. This sample is drawn from a study of human T cells and chemical hapten exposure. Across the whole study: Per-sample variation in TCR yield stemmed mainly from small pooled library volume differences. Overall study findings and caveats: TCRs whose frequency exceeded 1 in 1000 remained the same following DPC sensitization.

Via MiXCR, TCRdb re-called the RACE reads, giving one row per CDR3 protein. The sample includes around 380,000 distinct CDR3 sequences, 4.5% to 7% of them seen just once. Germline assignment: CDR1 MDHEN and CDR2 SYDVKM. The CDR3 totals 14 residues. V dropped 4 bases and J dropped 7 bases, with 14 bases sitting between them. Time point: pre-sensitization, week 0. The treatment denotes: therapeutic diphenylcyclopropenone sensitization with weekly scalp DPC. The origin of this receptor is a woman under 30 with alopecia areata. Some clones in this sample may be carry-over from other donors' samples. Sequencing used whole blood, obtained in connection with sensitization to the hapten diphenylcyclopropenone (DPC). This rearrangement joins TRBV28 to TRBJ2-4; unclear D gene. CDR3 DNA: TGTGCCAGCAGTTCCCCGACCGTCCAGAACATTCAGTACTTC. Amino acids: CASSSPTVQNIQYF.